The 6 T cell receptor beta chains given below trace back to one sample, sequenced in a study of CXCR3-negative and CXCR3-positive naive CD8 T cells. The libraries of TRB cDNA were constructed through 5' RACE using UMI labels. TCRdb reworked the 5' RACE reads into one entry per CDR3 protein, no DNA. The ten most abundant clones cover roughly 1.4% of a sample with 75,000 or so distinct CDR3 sequences. Material for sequencing was naive CXCR3- CD8+ T cells from blood. The subset is: CD45RO-CCR7+CD27+CD95- naive CD8+ T cells lacking CXCR3 (TNR3-). These TCRs come from a human donor in good health. Some clones in this sample may be carry-over from other donors' samples.

This sequence joins TRBV13 and TRBJ2-5; absent DNA, TCRdb's TRBD1 call cannot be checked. This CDR3 spans 14 amino acids. Germline V gene sequence: CDR1 PRHDT, CDR2 FYEKMQ (reference sequence). The CDR3: CASSATGGRETQYF.

The CDR3: CASSLTALGDTQYF. The chain uses TRBV7-3 and TRBJ2-3. Germline CDR1 and CDR2: SGHTA and FQGTGA. The CDR3 loop spans 14 amino acids.

CDR3 in amino acids: CASSKASDGSDTGELFF. The rearrangement uses TRBV5-1 and TRBJ2-2. This CDR3 is 17 amino acids long. CDR1 and CDR2 from the germline V gene are SGHRS and YFSETQ.

V usage is TRBV28 and J usage is TRBJ1-1; checking the TCRdb D call of TRBD1 is not possible without DNA. The germline gives CDR1 MDHEN, CDR2 SYDVKM. CDR3 length: 18 amino acids. CDR3 amino acids: CASTPTGGLVVLNTEAFF.

The chain employs TRBV28 and TRBJ2-1; TCRdb's assignment of TRBD1 cannot be checked, as there is no DNA. The CDR3 totals 14 residues. Germline CDR1 reads MDHEN; CDR2 reads SYDVKM. The CDR3 loop is CAISPDRPYNEQFF.

The chain employs TRBV28 and TRBJ2-3; TCRdb's D call, TRBD1, is unchecked because there is no DNA. Germline V gene sequence: CDR1 MDHEN, CDR2 SYDVKM. The CDR3 runs 13 residues. This CDR3 is CASNIQGTDTQYF.